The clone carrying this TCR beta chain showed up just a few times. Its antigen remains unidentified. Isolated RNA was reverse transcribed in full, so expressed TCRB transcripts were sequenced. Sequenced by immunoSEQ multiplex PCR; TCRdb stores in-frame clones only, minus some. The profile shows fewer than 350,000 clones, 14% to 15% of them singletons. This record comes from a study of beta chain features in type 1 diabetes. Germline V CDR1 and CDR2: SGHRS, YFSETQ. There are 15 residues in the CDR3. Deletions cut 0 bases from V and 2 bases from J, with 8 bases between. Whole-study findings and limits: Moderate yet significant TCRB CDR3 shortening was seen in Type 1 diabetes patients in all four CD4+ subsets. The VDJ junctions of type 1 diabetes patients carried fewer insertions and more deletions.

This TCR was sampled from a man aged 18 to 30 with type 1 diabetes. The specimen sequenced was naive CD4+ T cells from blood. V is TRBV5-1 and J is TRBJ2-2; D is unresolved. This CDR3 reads CASSLASDNTGELFF. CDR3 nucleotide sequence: TGCGCCAGCAGCTTGGCTTCAGATAACACCGGGGAGCTGTTTTTT.